What follows are 26 T cell receptor beta chains derived from one specimen sequenced in a study of blood T cells in healthy people across ages. The second PCR ran about 6 to 11 cycles with a sample-barcoded 5' primer and J-beta primers. Each CDR3 protein gets one entry after TCRdb re-called the 5' RACE reads with MiXCR. The sample lists some 1.4 million distinct CDR3 sequences; about 40% were seen once. The source material was blood. These receptor sequences come from a woman younger than 30 in good health.

This clonotype has only a few counts. The chain joins TRBV7-2 to TRBJ2-2; TRBD2 aligns across 8 bases. This CDR3 is built from 17 residues. Germline V gene lookup returns CDR1 SGHTA and CDR2 FQGNSA. V lost 5 bases to trimming and J lost 6 bases; unmatched junction nucleotides: 14. This CDR3 reads CASSAPYGTRMPGELFF. Written as DNA, the CDR3 is TGTGCCAGCAGCGCGCCCTACGGGACTAGGATGCCCGGGGAGCTGTTTTTT.

The chain employs TRBV4-1 and TRBJ2-7; 8 nucleotides align to TRBD1. CDR1 and CDR2 (germline): MGHRA, YSYEKL. The CDR3 runs to 16 residues. V was clipped by 6 bases and J by 3 bases; unmatched bases: 13. This CDR3 is CASSFQGGGTGYEQYF. CDR3 nucleotides: TGCGCCAGCAGTTTTCAGGGGGGCGGGACAGGCTACGAGCAGTACTTC.

CDR3 region: CASSPEAVGSPGELFF. The CDR3 bases are TGCGCCAGCAGCCCGGAGGCGGTAGGATCCCCCGGGGAGCTGTTTTTT. V gene TRBV5-1 combines with J gene TRBJ2-2; TRBD2 is a possible D gene (5 bases). The CDR3 loop spans 16 amino acids. V lost 4 bases to trimming and J lost 6 bases, with 19 bases between them. CDR1 is SGHRS and CDR2 is YFSETQ in the germline V gene. Using reference TRBV5-1 and TRBJ2-2 for the parts outside the CDR3, the full variable domain is KAGVTQTPRYLIKTRGQQVTLSCSPISGHRSVSWYQQTPGQGLQFLFEYFSETQRNKGNFPGRFSGRQFSNSRSEMNVSTLELGDSALYLCASSPEAVGSPGELFFGEGSRLTVL.

The genes are TRBV6-5 and TRBJ2-7; D is unclear. With 0 bases removed from V and 0 bases from J, the gap between germline ends came to 9 bases. The CDR3 loop spans 15 amino acids. Germline CDR1 is MNHEY and CDR2 is SVGAGI. This chain's CDR3 is CASSYSSTSSYEQYF. The CDR3 region has the DNA TGTGCCAGCAGTTACTCATCCACCAGCTCCTACGAGCAGTACTTC.

The chain links TRBV4-1 to TRBJ2-1; D call uncertain. The germline V gene encodes CDR1 MGHRA and CDR2 YSYEKL. The CDR3 has 15 residues. Trimming shortened V by 4 bases and J by 7 bases, and 17 bases separated the two germline ends. The CDR3, as DNA: TGCGCCAGCAGCCCGATCGACTTATCTAGTAATGAGCAGTTCTTC. This translates into CASSPIDLSSNEQFF.

The chain carries TRBV7-9 and TRBJ2-7; 8 bases line up with TRBD2. CDR1 and CDR2 from the germline V gene are SEHNR and FQNEAQ (reference sequence). The ends lost 5 bases at V and 3 bases at J; junction bases unmatched: 6. The CDR3 runs to 14 residues. In nucleotides, the CDR3 is TGTGCCAGCAGCGCCAGCGGGAGAGGCTACGAGCAGTACTTC. This codes for CASSASGRGYEQYF. Drawing the rest from reference TRBV7-9 and TRBJ2-7, the complete variable domain is DTGVSQNPRHKITKRGQNVTFRCDPISEHNRLYWYRQTLGQGPEFLTYFQNEAQLEKSRLLSDRFSAERPKGSFSTLEIQRTEQGDSAMYLCASSASGRGYEQYFGPGTRLTVT.

The rearrangement uses TRBV20-1 and TRBJ1-2, with TRBD1 matching 9 bases. V lost 6 bases and J lost 4; bases outside the gene matches: 12. The germline gives CDR1 DFQATT, CDR2 SNEGSKA (reference sequence). The CDR3 loop spans 15 amino acids. Written as DNA, the CDR3 is TGCAGTGCCCCGGACAGGGGCCCGAGGAGCTATGGCTACACCTTC. The encoded protein is CSAPDRGPRSYGYTF.

The rearrangement joins TRBV7-6 to TRBJ1-1; 9 bases agree with TRBD1. V lost 2 bases to trimming and J lost 0 bases; unmatched junction nucleotides: 10. The CDR3 covers 18 residues. The germline CDR1 and CDR2 sequences are SGHVS and FNYEAQ. CDR3 in amino acids: CASSLLRPQGALNTEAFF. The CDR3 coding sequence is TGTGCCAGCAGCTTACTTAGGCCACAGGGGGCGTTGAACACTGAAGCTTTCTTT. Full variable domain (remainder filled in from reference TRBV7-6 and TRBJ1-1): GAGVSQSPRYKVTKRGQDVALRCDPISGHVSLYWYRQALGQGPEFLTYFNYEAQQDKSGLPNDRFSAERPEGSISTLTIQRTEQRDSAMYRCASSLLRPQGALNTEAFFGQGTRLTVV.

This chain's CDR3 is CASSLIGQITDTQYF. The CDR3 DNA is TGTGCCAGCAGCTTAATCGGCCAGATCACAGATACGCAGTATTTT. The rearrangement joins TRBV7-2 to TRBJ2-3, with D uncertain. The CDR3 has 15 amino acids. Germline CDR1 and CDR2: SGHTA and FQGNSA. The V gene lost 2 bases and the J gene lost 2 bases, with 11 bases spanning the gap.

This clonotype was recorded a few times. The chain employs TRBV29-1 and TRBJ2-7; 10 positions agree with TRBD2. Germline-derived CDR1 and CDR2 are SQVTM and ANQGSEA. The CDR3 length is 15 residues. The trim removed 4 bases at V and 2 bases at J, leaving 8 bases unmatched. DNA of the CDR3: TGCAGCGTTGTGGCTAGCGGGGGAACACCCTACGAGCAGTACTTC. Residues: CSVVASGGTPYEQYF.

This clonotype has only a few counts. V and J are TRBV6-5 and TRBJ2-3; 13 nucleotides align to TRBD2. This CDR3 has 15 amino acids. Germline V gene lookup returns CDR1 MNHEY and CDR2 SVGAGI. V trimming: 5 bases; J trimming: 6 bases; junction bases outside the gene matches: 5. CDR3 sequence (DNA): TGTGCCAGCAGTAAACTAGCGGGGGGGTTCGATACGCAGTATTTT. It specifies CASSKLAGGFDTQYF.

This chain uses TRBV6-1 with TRBJ2-5, with 8 bases that match TRBD1. V trimming: 5 bases; J trimming: 11 bases; junction bases outside the gene matches: 16. CDR1 is MNHNS and CDR2 is SASEGT in the germline V gene. This CDR3 has 15 amino acids. Here the CDR3 DNA reads TGTGCCAGCAGTCTTACAGGGGGAATTATGAATGAGCAGTACTTC. Protein product: CASSLTGGIMNEQYF.

V usage is TRBV20-1 and J usage is TRBJ2-7, with D maybe TRBD1 (6 bases). V lost 3 bases and J 4 bases, leaving 13 bases between the germline ends. The CDR3 consists of 13 residues. Germline CDR1 is DFQATT and CDR2 is SNEGSKA (reference sequence). For the CDR3, the DNA is TGCAGTGCTAGCCCCGTGGGGGCTTACGAGCAGTACTTC. Residues: CSASPVGAYEQYF.

This chain links TRBV6-1 with TRBJ1-5, with D hard to call. The length of the CDR3 is 14 residues. Germline CDR1 is MNHNS and CDR2 is SASEGT. V lost 7 bases, J lost 7 bases, and 17 bases lay in between. CDR3: CASTPRAGEQPQHF. CDR3 DNA: TGTGCCAGCACCCCAAGGGCGGGAGAGCAGCCCCAGCATTTT.

The chain is built from TRBV18 and TRBJ2-5; D perhaps matches TRBD1 (5 bases). CDR1 KGHSH and CDR2 LQKENI come from the germline V gene. Trimming shortened V by 1 base and J by 11 bases, and 11 bases separated the two germline ends. The CDR3 spans 12 residues. CDR3 nucleotides: TGTGCCAGCTCACCACAGGGGAAGGAGCAGTACTTC. Encoded protein: CASSPQGKEQYF.

The genes are TRBV20-1 and TRBJ1-6; the D gene is possibly TRBD1 (5 bases). Trimming pared 3 bases from V and 0 bases from J, leaving 9 bases between. The CDR3 runs to 15 residues. Germline lookup yields CDR1 DFQATT and CDR2 SNEGSKA (reference sequence). CDR3 protein: CSASTQDSYNSPLHF. The CDR3, as DNA: TGCAGTGCTAGTACACAGGACTCCTATAATTCACCCCTCCACTTT.

V is TRBV4-2 and J is TRBJ1-1; possibly TRBD1 for D (5 bases). The length of the CDR3 is 13 residues. Germline V gene lookup returns CDR1 LGHNA and CDR2 YNFKEQ. Between the trimmed V and J ends, which lost 3 bases and 3 bases, there was a span of 8 bases. CDR3 sequence reads: CASSHGDDTEAFF. The CDR3, as DNA: TGTGCCAGCAGCCATGGGGACGACACTGAAGCTTTCTTT.

Ten or more counts support this clonotype. V and J are TRBV6-1 and TRBJ1-5, with D unresolved. Germline CDR1 reads MNHNS; CDR2 reads SASEGT. CDR3 length: 12 residues. The V gene lost 9 bases and the J gene lost 6 bases, with 12 bases spanning the gap. Here the CDR3 DNA reads TGTGCCAGTTCCGGAGGAGGTCAGCCCCAGCATTTT. As protein: CASSGGGQPQHF.

This clonotype turned up a few times. This rearrangement joins TRBV3-1 to TRBJ1-4; tentative D call: TRBD1 (5 bases). Germline CDR1 LGHDT, CDR2 YNNKEL (reference sequence). The CDR3 totals 16 residues. V dropped 4 bases and J dropped 5 bases, with 17 bases sitting between them. The CDR3 nucleotides are TGTGCCAGCAGCCCCCCCGCGGGACTCGGAAATGAAAAACTGTTTTTT. It specifies CASSPPAGLGNEKLFF.

Remarks on this clonotype: This may stem from a read error, because a much larger clone lies one nucleotide away. The V gene is TRBV20-1, the J gene TRBJ2-1; TRBD2 agrees at 8 bases. The end of the DNA fits TRBJ2-7 better, so the J call may be wrong. Germline V CDR1 and CDR2: DFQATT, SNEGSKA (reference sequence). The CDR3 is 14 residues long. Here the CDR3 reads CSARTSVGYNEQYF. For the CDR3, the DNA is TGCAGTGCTAGGACTAGCGTGGGATACAATGAGCAGTACTTC.

The chain recombines TRBV20-1 with TRBJ2-5; 8 bases map to TRBD1. The germline V gene has CDR1 DFQATT and CDR2 SNEGSKA (reference sequence). The CDR3 length is 13 residues. Unmatched junction bases numbered 0, after V lost 2 bases and J lost 1 base. The CDR3 sequence: CSARQGAQETQYF. The CDR3 bases are TGCAGTGCTAGACAGGGGGCCCAAGAGACCCAGTACTTC.

V and J are TRBV12-3 or TRBV12-4 and TRBJ2-5, with 13 nucleotides matching TRBD2. The CDR3 length is 19 residues. Losses at the gene ends were 5 bases for V and 1 base for J; bases not matched to a gene: 13. CDR3 in amino acids: CASSRGTSGTTEFQETQYF. For the CDR3, the DNA is TGTGCCAGCAGTAGGGGGACTAGCGGGACTACAGAATTCCAAGAGACCCAGTACTTC.

This clonotype has only a few counts. This sequence joins TRBV5-1 and TRBJ1-1; 9 bases align to TRBD1. There are 15 residues in the CDR3. Germline CDR1 is SGHRS and CDR2 is YFSETQ. V gave up 4 bases and J gave up 4 bases; unmatched junction bases: 8. CDR3 coding DNA: TGCGCCAGCAGCATTACCGGGACAGGGTTCACTGAAGCTTTCTTT. This sequence encodes CASSITGTGFTEAFF.

The chain joins TRBV9 to TRBJ2-7, with D possibly being TRBD1 or TRBD2 (5 bases each). The V gene's germline CDR1 is SGDLS and CDR2 YYNGEE. There are 16 residues in the CDR3. The V end lost 1 base, the J end lost 3 bases, and 17 bases lay between the germline ends. CDR3 sequence: CASSVFGVGDLYEQYF. CDR3 sequence (DNA): TGTGCCAGCAGCGTATTCGGAGTGGGGGACCTCTACGAGCAGTACTTC.

The rearrangement uses TRBV15 and TRBJ2-1, with TRBD1 as a possible D gene (6 bases). Germline-derived CDR1 and CDR2 are LNHNV and YYDKDF (reference sequence). The ends were cut back, 3 bases at V and 10 bases at J, with 7 bases in the middle. The CDR3 extends over 11 amino acids. In DNA form, the CDR3 reads TGTGCCACCAGCAGTGACAGGGAGCAGTTCTTC. This codes for CATSSDREQFF.

The chain employs TRBV10-1 and TRBJ2-7; 7 positions agree with TRBD1. J lost 0 bases, V lost 5 bases, and 4 bases had no gene match. This CDR3 region has 14 residues. Germline V CDR1 and CDR2: WNHNN, SYGVQD (reference sequence). The CDR3 sequence is CASSRDRYSYEQYF. The CDR3 bases are TGCGCCAGCAGTCGGGACAGATACTCCTACGAGCAGTACTTC.